This T cell receptor beta chain was profiled in a study of T cells after yellow fever vaccination. Germline-derived CDR1 and CDR2 are DFQATT and SNEGSKA (reference sequence). V was cut by 0 bases and J by 5 bases, with 25 bases left in between. The CDR3 consists of 18 residues. Synthesis of TCR cDNA relied on 5'RACE template switching, which attached a universal primer site and UMIs. TCRdb used MiXCR to reprocess the 5' RACE reads, holding one entry per CDR3 protein. This table has about 430,000 distinct CDR3 sequences, around 20% appearing once. The source of this sequence is a man aged 18 to 29 who received the YFV17D yellow fever vaccine. Sequenced here: PBMCs, sampled before the yellow fever booster vaccination. The chain employs TRBV20-1 and TRBJ2-5; D is perhaps TRBD1 or TRBD2 (7 bases each). The CDR3 bases are TGCAGTGCTAGAGATCCCCCCCCACTTAACAGGGGAGGGGAGACCCAGTACTTC. It encodes CSARDPPPLNRGGETQYF.